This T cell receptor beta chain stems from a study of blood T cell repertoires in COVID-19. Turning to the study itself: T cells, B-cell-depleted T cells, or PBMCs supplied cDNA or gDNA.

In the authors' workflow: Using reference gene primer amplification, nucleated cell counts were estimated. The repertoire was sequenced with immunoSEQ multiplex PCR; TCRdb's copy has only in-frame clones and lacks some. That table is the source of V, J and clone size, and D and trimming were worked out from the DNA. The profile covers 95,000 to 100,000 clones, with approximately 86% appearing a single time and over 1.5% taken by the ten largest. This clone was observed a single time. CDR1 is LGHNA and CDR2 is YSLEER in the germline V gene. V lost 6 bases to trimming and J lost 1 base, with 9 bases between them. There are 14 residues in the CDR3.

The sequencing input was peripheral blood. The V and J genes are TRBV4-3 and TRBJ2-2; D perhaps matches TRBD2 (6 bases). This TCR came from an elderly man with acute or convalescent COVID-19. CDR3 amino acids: CASRIAENTGELFF. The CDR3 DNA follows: TGCGCCAGCAGAATAGCGGAGAACACCGGGGAGCTGTTTTTT.